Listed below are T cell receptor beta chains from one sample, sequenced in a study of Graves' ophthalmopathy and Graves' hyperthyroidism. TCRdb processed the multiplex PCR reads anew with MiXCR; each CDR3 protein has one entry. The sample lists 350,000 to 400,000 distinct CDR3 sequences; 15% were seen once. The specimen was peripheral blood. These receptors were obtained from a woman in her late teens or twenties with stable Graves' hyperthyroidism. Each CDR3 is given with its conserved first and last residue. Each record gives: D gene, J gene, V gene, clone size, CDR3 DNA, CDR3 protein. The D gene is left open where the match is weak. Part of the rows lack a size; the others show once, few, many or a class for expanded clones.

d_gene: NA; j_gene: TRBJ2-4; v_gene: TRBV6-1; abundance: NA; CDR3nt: TGTGCCAGCAGGGCCACAGGGAATGTCAACATTCAGTACTTC; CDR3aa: CASRATGNVNIQYF
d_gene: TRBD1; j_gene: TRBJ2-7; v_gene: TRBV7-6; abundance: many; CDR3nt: TGTGCCAGCAGCCGGGGACAGGGGGCAACTGACTACTACGAGCAGTACTTC; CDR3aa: CASSRGQGATDYYEQYF
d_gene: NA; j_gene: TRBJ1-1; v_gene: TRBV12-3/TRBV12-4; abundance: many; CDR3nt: TGTGCCAGCAGTTTTGGCCTAAAAAACACTGAAGCTTTCTTT; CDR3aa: CASSFGLKNTEAFF
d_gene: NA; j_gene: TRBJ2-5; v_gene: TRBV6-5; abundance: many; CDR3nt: TGTGCCAGCAGTCACAGGCCCATTCAAGAGACCCAGTACTTC; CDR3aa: CASSHRPIQETQYF
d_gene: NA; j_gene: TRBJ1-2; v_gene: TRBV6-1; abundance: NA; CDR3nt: TGTGCCAGCAGTGAACTTGGGTTATCAGACTATGGCTACACCTTC; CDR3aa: CASSELGLSDYGYTF
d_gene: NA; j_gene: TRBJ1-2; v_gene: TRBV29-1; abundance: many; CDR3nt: TGCAGCGTTGAAACAAGGGGTAACTATGGCTACACCTTC; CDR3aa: CSVETRGNYGYTF
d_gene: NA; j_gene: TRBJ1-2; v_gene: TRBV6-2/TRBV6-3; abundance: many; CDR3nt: TGTGCCAGCAGTTATCGGGGTTATGGCTACACCTTC; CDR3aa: CASSYRGYGYTF
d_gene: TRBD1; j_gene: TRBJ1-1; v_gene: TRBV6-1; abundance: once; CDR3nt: TGTGCCAGCAGGACCGGGACAGGGGGCACTGAAGCTTTCTTT; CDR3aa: CASRTGTGGTEAFF
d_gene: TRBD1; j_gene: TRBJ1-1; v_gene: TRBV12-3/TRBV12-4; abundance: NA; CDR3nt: TGTGCCAGCAGTTCCAGACAGGGGGAGAACACTGAAGCTTTCTTT; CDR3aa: CASSSRQGENTEAFF
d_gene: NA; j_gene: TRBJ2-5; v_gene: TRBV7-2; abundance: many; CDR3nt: TGTGCCAGCAGCTCCGACGGTAGGCGAGAGACCCAGTACTTC; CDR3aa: CASSSDGRRETQYF
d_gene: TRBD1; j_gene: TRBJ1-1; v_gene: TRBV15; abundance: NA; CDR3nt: TGTGCCACCAGCCCCGAAGGAAAGGGGGCCGGCACTGAAGCTTTCTTT; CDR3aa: CATSPEGKGAGTEAFF
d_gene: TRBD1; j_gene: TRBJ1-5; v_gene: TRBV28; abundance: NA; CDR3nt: TGTGCCAGCGTACAGGGGAGTCAGCCCCAGCATTTT; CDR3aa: CASVQGSQPQHF
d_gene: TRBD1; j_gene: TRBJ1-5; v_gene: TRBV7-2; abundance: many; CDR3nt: TGTGCCAGCAGGCCGACAGGGAATCAGCCCCAGCATTTT; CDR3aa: CASRPTGNQPQHF
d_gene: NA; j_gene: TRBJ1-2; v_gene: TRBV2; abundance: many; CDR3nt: TGTGCCAGCAGTGAAACAGGCTACACCTTC; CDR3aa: CASSETGYTF
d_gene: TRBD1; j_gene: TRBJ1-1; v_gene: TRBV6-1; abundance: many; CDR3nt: TGTGCCAGCAGTGAACTTTGGACAGGGACGACTGAAGCTTTCTTT; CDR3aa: CASSELWTGTTEAFF
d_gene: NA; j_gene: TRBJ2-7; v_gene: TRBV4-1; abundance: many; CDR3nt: TGCGCCAGCAGCCCCCGGGTTTCCTACGAGCAGTACTTC; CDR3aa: CASSPRVSYEQYF
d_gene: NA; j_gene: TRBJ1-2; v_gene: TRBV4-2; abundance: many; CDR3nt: TGTGCCAGCAGCCAAGAACAGCGAGTTGACTATGGCTACACCTTC; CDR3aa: CASSQEQRVDYGYTF
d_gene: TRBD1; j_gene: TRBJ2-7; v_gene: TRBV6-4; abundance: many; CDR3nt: TGTGCCAGCAGTGATCGAGTCGGCACAGGGGTCAACGAGCAGTACTTC; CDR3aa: CASSDRVGTGVNEQYF
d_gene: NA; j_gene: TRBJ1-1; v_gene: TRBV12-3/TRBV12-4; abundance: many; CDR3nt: TGTGCCAGCACCACGCACTGGGACACAAACACTGAAGCTTTCTTT; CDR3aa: CASTTHWDTNTEAFF
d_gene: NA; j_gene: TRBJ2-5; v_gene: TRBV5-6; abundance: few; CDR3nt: TGTGCCAGCAGCCCGCTAACCCGGGGCTTGGAGGAGACCCAGTACTTC; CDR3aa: CASSPLTRGLEETQYF
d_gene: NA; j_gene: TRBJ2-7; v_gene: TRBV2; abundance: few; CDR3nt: TGTGCCAGCAGTCTAAACACCGCGGACGAGCAGTACTTC; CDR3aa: CASSLNTADEQYF
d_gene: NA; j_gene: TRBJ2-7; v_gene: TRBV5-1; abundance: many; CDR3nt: TGCGCCAGCAGCTTGATTGGGCAGGATTCCTACGAGCAGTACTTC; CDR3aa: CASSLIGQDSYEQYF
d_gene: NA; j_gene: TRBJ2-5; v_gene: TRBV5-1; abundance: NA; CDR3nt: TGCGCCAGCAGCTTTGGGCAAGCGAAAAAAGAGACCCAGTACTTC; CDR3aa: CASSFGQAKKETQYF
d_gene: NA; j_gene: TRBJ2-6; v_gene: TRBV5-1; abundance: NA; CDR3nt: TGCGCCAGCAGCTTCAGACCGCGGGGACAGCTCTCTGGGGCCAACGTCCTGACTTTC; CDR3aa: CASSFRPRGQLSGANVLTF
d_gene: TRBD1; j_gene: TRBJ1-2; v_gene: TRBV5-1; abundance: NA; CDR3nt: TGCGCCAGCAGGGGGGACAGGGACCTATATGGCTACACCTTC; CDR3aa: CASRGDRDLYGYTF
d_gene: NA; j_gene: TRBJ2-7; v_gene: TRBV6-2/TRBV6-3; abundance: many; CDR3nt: TGTGCCAGCAGACCCGCGGGTCAAGAGCAGTACTTC; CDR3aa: CASRPAGQEQYF
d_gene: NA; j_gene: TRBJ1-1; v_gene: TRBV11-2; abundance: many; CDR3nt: TGTGCCAGCAGCCGGCCTCGTTCGAGTCGCCTTAAAACTTTCTTT; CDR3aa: CASSRPRSSRLKTFF
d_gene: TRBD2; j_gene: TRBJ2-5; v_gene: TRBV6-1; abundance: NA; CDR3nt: TGTGCCAGCAGTAGCGGGGGATATGAGACCCAGTACTTC; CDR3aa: CASSSGGYETQYF
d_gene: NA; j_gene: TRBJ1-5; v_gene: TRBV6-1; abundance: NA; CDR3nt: TGTGCCAGCAGCGGGCGGGCAGGGGACCAGCCCCAGCATTTT; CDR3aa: CASSGRAGDQPQHF
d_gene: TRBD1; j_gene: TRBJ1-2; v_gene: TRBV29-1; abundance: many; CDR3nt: TGCAGCGTTGAAGCGACAGGGCCGATCTATGGCTACACCTTC; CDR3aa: CSVEATGPIYGYTF
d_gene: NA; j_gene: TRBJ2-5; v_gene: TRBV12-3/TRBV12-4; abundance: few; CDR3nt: TGTGCCAGCAGTTACGGGCCCCTAGAAGAGGGCCTCCAAGAGACCCAGTACTTC; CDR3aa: CASSYGPLEEGLQETQYF
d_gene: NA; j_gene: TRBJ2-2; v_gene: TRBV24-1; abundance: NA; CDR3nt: TGTGCCACCAGTGATACCCGGGCTGGGGTCGCCGGGGAGCTGTTTTTT; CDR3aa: CATSDTRAGVAGELFF
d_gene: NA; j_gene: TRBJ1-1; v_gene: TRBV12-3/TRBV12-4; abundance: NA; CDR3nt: TGTGCCAGCAGTTTAGGGGGGGGCGGTGGGACTGAAGCTTGCTTT; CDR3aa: CASSLGGGGGTEACF
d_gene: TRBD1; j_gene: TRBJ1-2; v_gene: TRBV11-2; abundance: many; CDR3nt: TGTGCCAGCAACCCCCAGGGGGCTTACGACTATGGCTACACCTTC; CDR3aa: CASNPQGAYDYGYTF
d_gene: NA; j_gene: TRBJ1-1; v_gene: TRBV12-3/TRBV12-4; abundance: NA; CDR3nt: TGTGCCAGCAGACCTGACGGCGAGGGGACTGAAGCTTTCTTT; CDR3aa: CASRPDGEGTEAFF
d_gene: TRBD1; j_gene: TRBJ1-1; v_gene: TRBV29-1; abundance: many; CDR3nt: TGCAGCGTTGTGGGGGGGAACAGGGGACACACTGAAGCTTTCTTT; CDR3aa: CSVVGGNRGHTEAFF
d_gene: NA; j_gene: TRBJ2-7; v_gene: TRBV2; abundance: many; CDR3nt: TGTGCCAGCAGGAGGGGAGGAGGGGACTACGAGCAGTACTTC; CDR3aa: CASRRGGGDYEQYF
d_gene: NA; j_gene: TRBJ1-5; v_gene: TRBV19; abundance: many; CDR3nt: TGTGCCAGTAGTATAAAAGGCGCAGGGCGAAAGCAGCCCCAGCATTTT; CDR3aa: CASSIKGAGRKQPQHF
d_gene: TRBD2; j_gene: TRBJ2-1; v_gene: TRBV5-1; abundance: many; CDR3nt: TGCGCCAGCAGCCTAGCGGGGGGCTCCCACAATGAGCAGTTCTTC; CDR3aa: CASSLAGGSHNEQFF
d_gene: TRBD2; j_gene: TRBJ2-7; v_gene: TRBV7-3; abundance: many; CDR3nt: TGTGCCAGCAGCACCCATAGGACTAGCGGGGGAGCCTCCTCCTACGAGCAGTACTTC; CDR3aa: CASSTHRTSGGASSYEQYF
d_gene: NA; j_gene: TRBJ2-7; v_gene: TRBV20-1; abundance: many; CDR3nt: TGCAGTGCTGGGGGGACAGTCTACGAGCAGTACTTC; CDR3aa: CSAGGTVYEQYF
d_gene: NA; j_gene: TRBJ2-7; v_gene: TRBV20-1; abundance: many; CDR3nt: TGCAGTGCTAGGCGAGGAGGGGGGGTGGCCGAGCAGTACTTC; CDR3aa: CSARRGGGVAEQYF
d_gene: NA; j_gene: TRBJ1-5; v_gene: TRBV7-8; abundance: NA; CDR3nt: TGTGCCAGCAGCCATAGACGGATTAGCAATCAGCCCCAGCATTTT; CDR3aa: CASSHRRISNQPQHF
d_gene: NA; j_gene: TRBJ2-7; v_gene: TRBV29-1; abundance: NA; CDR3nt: TGCAGCGTTGAAGACGGCAGGGAATCGGGCGAGCAGTACTTC; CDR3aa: CSVEDGRESGEQYF
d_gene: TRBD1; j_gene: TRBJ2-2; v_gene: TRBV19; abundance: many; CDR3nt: TGTGCCAGTAGTCCGGACAGGGTCTCGGGCACCGGGGAGCTGTTTTTT; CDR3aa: CASSPDRVSGTGELFF
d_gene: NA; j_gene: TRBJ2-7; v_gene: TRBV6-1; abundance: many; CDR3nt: TGTGCCAGCAGTGAAGGAGGGACTCTCTACGAGCAGTACTTC; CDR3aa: CASSEGGTLYEQYF
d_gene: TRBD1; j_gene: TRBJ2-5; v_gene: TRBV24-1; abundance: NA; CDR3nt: TGTGCCACCAGTGATTCAGGGACAGGGGTAGAGACCCAGTACTTC; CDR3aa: CATSDSGTGVETQYF
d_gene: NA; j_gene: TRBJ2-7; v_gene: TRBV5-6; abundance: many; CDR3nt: TGTGCCAGCAGCTTGGTCGGCAGTCCTAGCTCCTACGAGCAGTACTTC; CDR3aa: CASSLVGSPSSYEQYF
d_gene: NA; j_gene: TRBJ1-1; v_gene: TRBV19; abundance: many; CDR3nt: TGTGCCAGTAGTATGGCACGCGCGACTGAAGCTTTCTTT; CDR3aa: CASSMARATEAFF
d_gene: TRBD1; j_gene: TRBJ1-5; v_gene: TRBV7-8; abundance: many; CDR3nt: TGTGCCAGCAGATCCGGGACAGAGAGCAATCAGCCCCAGCATTTT; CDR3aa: CASRSGTESNQPQHF
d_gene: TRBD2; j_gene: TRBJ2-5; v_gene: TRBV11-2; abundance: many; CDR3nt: TGTGCCAGCAGCCTGACTAGCGGGGCAGAGACCCAGTACTTC; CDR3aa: CASSLTSGAETQYF
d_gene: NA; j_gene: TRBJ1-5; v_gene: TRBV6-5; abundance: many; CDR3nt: TGTGCCAGCAGTTATTATGGGGCGGGAAATAGCAATCAGCCCCAGCATTTT; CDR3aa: CASSYYGAGNSNQPQHF
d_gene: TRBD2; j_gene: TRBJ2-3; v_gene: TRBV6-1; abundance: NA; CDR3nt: TGTGCCAGCAGCACTAGCGGGGGGGCCACAGATACGCAGTATTTT; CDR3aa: CASSTSGGATDTQYF
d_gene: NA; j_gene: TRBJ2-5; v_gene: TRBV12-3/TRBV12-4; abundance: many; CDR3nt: TGTGCCAGCAGTTTTGGGGGGCTGGAGACCCAGTACTTC; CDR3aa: CASSFGGLETQYF